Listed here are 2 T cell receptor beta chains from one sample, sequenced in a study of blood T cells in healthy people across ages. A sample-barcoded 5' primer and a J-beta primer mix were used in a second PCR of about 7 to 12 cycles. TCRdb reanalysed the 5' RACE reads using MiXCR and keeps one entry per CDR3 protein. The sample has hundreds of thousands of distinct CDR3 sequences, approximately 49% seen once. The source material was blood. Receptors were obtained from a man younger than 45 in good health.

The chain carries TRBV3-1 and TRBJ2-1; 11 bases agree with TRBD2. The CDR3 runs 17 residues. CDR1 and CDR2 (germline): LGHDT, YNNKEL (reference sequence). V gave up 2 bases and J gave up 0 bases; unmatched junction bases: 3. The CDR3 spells CASSQTSGGFSYNEQFF. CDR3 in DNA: TGTGCCAGCAGCCAAACTAGCGGGGGTTTCTCCTACAATGAGCAGTTCTTC.

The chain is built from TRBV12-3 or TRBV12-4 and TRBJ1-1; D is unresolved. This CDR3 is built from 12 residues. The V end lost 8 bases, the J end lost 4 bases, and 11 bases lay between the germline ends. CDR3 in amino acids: CASYASGTEAFF. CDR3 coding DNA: TGTGCCAGCTACGCTTCGGGCACTGAAGCTTTCTTT.